Listed here are 5 T cell receptor beta chains from one sample, sequenced in a study of blood T cell repertoires in COVID-19. The data were produced by immunoSEQ multiplex PCR, yet TCRdb's version contains in-frame clones alone and is incomplete. Seen here are some 300,000 clones, 88% observed once, and the top ten hold 2% to 2.5%. Sequenced material: PBMCs or T cells enriched from blood (not recorded which). All receptors derive from an older woman in a cohort exposed to, infected with or recovered from COVID-19 (not recorded which).

This chain uses TRBV24-1 with TRBJ2-1; 8 nucleotides match TRBD1. Germline loops: CDR1 KGHDR, CDR2 SFDVKD. CDR3 length equals 15 residues. V was clipped by 2 bases and J by 8 bases; unmatched bases: 7. In nucleotides, the CDR3 is TGTGCCACCAGTGATTACCGACAGGGGTACGATGAGCAGTTCTTC. Amino acid sequence: CATSDYRQGYDEQFF.

The chain employs TRBV19 and TRBJ1-6, with D possibly being TRBD1 (5 bases). This CDR3 comprises 14 residues. V lost 7 bases, J lost 5 bases, and 12 bases lay in between. Germline lookup yields CDR1 LNHDA and CDR2 SQIVND (reference sequence). The CDR3 nucleotides are TGTGCCAGTAACCCACAGGCGGATAATTCACCCCTCCACTTT. Translating gives CASNPQADNSPLHF.

The chain links TRBV3-1 (or the pseudogene TRBV3-2) to TRBJ2-2; 10 bases align to TRBD2. CDR1 LGHDT and CDR2 YNNKEL come from the germline V gene (reference sequence). Germline trimming cut 3 bases from V and 0 bases from J; bases unmatched to any gene: 25. The CDR3 has 24 amino acids. The CDR3, as DNA: TGTGCCAGCAGCCAGAAGGGTTTCAATGCCCCGACTAGCGGGTTTGTCGCGAACACCGGGGAGCTGTTTTTT. Translation gives CASSQKGFNAPTSGFVANTGELFF.

V usage is TRBV5-1 and J usage is TRBJ2-7, with 9 bases aligning to TRBD1. The CDR3 contains 15 residues. With 3 bases clipped from V and 4 bases from J, the junction kept 8 bases outside the gene matches. Germline CDR1 is SGHRS and CDR2 is YFSETQ. As DNA, the CDR3 is TGCGCCAGCAGCTCCAGCGGGACAGGGATATACGAGCAGTACTTC. It specifies CASSSSGTGIYEQYF.

This clone has just a few counts. In DNA, the CDR3 is TGTGCCAGCAGCAACGGGACACGAACTTCACCCCTCCACTTT. Residues: CASSNGTRTSPLHF. The V call is TRBV7-3, the J call TRBJ1-6; TRBD1 is a possible D gene (6 bases). The CDR3 extends over 14 amino acids. Germline lookup yields CDR1 SGHTA and CDR2 FQGTGA. V was shortened by 5 bases and J by 9 bases, with 14 bases between the two germline ends.